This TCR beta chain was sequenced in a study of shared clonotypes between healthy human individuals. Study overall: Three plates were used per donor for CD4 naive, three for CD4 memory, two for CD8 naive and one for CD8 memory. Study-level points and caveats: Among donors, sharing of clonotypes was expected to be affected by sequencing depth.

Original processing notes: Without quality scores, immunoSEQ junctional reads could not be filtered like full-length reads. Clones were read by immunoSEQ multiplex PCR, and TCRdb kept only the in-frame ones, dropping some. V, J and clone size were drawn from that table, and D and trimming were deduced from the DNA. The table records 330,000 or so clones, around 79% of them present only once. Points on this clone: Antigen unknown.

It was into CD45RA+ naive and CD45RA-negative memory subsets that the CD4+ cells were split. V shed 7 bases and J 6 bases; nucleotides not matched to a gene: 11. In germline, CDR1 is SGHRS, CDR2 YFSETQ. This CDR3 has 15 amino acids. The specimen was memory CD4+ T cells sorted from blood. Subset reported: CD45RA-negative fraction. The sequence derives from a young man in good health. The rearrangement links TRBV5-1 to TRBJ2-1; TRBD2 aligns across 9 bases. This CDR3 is CASSSSGTSINEQFF. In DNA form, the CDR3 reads TGCGCCAGCTCCTCTAGCGGGACGAGTATCAATGAGCAGTTCTTC.